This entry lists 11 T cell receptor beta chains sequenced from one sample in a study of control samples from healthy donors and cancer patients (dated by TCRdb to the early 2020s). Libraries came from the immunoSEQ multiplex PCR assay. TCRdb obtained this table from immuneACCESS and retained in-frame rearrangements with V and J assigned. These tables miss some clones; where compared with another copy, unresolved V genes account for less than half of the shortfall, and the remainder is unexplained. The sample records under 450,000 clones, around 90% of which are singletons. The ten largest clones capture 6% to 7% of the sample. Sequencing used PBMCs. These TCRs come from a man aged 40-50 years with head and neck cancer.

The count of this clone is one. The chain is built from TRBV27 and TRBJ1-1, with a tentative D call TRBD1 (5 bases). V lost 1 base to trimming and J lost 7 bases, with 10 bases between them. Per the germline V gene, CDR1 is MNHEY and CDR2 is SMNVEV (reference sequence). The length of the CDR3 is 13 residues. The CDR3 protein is CASSLLAGIEAFF. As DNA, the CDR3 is TGTGCCAGCAGTTTATTAGCAGGGATTGAAGCTTTCTTT.

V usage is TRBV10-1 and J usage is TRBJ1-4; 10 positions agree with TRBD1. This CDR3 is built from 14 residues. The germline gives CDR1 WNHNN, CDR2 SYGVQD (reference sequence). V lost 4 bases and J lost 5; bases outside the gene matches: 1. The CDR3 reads CASSVGQGNEKLFF. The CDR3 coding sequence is TGCGCCAGCAGTGTGGGACAGGGGAATGAAAAACTGTTTTTT.

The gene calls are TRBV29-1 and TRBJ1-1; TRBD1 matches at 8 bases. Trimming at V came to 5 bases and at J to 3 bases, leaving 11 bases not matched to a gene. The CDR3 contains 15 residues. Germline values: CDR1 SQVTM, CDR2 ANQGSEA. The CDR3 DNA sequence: TGCAGCGTTTCTCCTCGGACAGGGAAGGACACTGAAGCTTTCTTT. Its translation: CSVSPRTGKDTEAFF.

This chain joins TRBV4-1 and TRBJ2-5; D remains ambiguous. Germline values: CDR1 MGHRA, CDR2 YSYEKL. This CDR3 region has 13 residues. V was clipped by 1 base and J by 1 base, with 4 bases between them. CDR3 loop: CASSQGGQETQYF. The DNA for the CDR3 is TGCGCCAGCAGCCAAGGGGGCCAAGAGACCCAGTACTTC.

CDR3 in DNA: TGTGCCACCAGTGATAATACAGGGGTACGAGAGACCCAGTACTTC. The encoded protein is CATSDNTGVRETQYF. The chain uses TRBV24-1 and TRBJ2-5; TRBD1 agrees at 7 bases. The CDR3 is 15 amino acids. With 3 bases clipped from V and 4 bases from J, the junction kept 7 bases outside the gene matches. Germline CDR1 and CDR2: KGHDR and SFDVKD.

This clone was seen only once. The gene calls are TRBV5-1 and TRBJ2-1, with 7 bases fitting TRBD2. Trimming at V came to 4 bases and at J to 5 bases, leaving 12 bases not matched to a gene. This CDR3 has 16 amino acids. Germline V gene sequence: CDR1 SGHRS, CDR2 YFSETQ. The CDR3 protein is CASSTTAGVTDNEQFF. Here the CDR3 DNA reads TGCGCCAGCAGCACGACGGCGGGAGTAACGGACAATGAGCAGTTCTTC.

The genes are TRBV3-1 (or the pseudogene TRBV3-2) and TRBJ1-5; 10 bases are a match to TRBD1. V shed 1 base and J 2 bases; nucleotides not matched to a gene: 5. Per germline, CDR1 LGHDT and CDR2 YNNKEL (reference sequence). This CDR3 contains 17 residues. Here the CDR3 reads CASSQGMGTGGNQPQHF. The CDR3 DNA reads TGTGCCAGCAGCCAAGGTATGGGGACAGGGGGCAATCAGCCCCAGCATTTT.

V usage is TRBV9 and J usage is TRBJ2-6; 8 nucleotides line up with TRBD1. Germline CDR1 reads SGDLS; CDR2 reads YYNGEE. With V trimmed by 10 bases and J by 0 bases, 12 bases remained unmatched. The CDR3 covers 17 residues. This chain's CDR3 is CALAGGQGISGANVLTF. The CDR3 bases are TGTGCCTTAGCTGGTGGACAGGGTATCTCTGGGGCCAACGTCCTGACTTTC.

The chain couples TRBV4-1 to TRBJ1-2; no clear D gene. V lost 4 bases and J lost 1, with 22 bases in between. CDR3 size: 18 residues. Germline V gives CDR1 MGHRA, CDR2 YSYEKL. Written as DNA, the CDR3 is TGCGCCAGCAGCCTCGTTATCCGGCGGCGAAGCGGTAACTATGGCTACACCTTC. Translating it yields CASSLVIRRRSGNYGYTF.

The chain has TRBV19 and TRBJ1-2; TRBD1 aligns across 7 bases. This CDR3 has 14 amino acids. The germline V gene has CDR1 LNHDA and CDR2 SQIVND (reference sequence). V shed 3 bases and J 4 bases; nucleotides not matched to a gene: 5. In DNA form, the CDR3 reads TGTGCCAGTAGTATGGGGACAGTCGGCTATGGCTACACCTTC. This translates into CASSMGTVGYGYTF.

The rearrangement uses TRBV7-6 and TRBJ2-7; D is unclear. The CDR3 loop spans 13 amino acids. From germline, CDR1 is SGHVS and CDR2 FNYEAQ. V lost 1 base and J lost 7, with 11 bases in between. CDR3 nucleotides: TGTGCCAGCAGCTTAGTAGGGCCTGGGGAGCAGTACTTC. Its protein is CASSLVGPGEQYF. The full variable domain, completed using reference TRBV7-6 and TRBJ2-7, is GAGVSQSPRYKVTKRGQDVALRCDPISGHVSLYWYRQALGQGPEFLTYFNYEAQQDKSGLPNDRFSAERPEGSISTLTIQRTEQRDSAMYRCASSLVGPGEQYFGPGTRLTVT.